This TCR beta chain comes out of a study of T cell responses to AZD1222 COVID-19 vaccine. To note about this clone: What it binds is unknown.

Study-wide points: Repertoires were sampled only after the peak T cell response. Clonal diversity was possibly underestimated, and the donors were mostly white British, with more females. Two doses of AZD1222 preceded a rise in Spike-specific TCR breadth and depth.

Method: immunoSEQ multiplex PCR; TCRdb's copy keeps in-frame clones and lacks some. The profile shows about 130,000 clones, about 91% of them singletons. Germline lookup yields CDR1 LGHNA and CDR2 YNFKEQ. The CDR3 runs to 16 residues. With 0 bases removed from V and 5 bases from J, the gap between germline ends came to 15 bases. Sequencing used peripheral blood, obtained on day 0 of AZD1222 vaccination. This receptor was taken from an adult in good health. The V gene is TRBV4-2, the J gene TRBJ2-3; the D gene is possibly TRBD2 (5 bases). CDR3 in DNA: TGTGCCAGCAGCCAAGAGTCAGACTACTGGGGAGATACGCAGTATTTT. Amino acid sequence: CASSQESDYWGDTQYF.